Reported below is one T cell receptor (beta chain). This sample is drawn from a study of blood T cell repertoires in COVID-19. For the study at large: The origin of the acute and convalescent COVID-19 samples was the United States, Italy and Spain.

Original analysis: Scientists estimated how many nucleated cells there were by amplifying reference gene primers. Sequencing used immunoSEQ multiplex PCR; TCRdb keeps in-frame clones, though not all of them. That table gives V, J and clone size, and the DNA gave D and trimming. The sample has about 100,000 clones; 70% to 80% are singletons. CDR3 length: 16 residues. V lost 1 base and J lost 2; bases outside the gene matches: 4. Germline V gene lookup returns CDR1 LNHDA and CDR2 SQIVND (reference sequence). The rearrangement links TRBV19 to TRBJ2-3; 9 bases are shared with TRBD2. This sequence originates from a woman at least 80 years old with active or convalescent COVID-19. The sequencing sample was made of peripheral blood. The CDR3: CASSIGAGGDTDTQYF. Written as DNA, the CDR3 is TGTGCCAGTAGTATAGGGGCGGGAGGGGACACAGATACGCAGTATTTT.